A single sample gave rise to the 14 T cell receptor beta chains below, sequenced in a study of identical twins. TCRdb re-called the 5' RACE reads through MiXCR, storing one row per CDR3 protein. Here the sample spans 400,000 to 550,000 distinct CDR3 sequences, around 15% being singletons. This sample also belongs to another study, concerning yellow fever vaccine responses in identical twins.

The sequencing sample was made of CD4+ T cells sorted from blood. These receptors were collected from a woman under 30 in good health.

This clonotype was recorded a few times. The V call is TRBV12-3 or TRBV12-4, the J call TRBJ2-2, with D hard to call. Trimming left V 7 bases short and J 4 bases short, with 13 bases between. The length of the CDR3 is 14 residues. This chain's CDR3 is CASTVLAITGELFF. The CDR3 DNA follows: TGTGCCAGCACCGTGCTCGCCATCACCGGGGAGCTGTTTTTT.

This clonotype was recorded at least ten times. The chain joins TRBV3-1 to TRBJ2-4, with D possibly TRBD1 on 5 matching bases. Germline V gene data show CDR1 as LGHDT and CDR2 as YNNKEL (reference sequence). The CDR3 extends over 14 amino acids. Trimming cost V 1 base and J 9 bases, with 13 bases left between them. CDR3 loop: CASSQGNGAGIQYF. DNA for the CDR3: TGTGCCAGCAGCCAAGGAAATGGGGCTGGCATTCAGTACTTC.

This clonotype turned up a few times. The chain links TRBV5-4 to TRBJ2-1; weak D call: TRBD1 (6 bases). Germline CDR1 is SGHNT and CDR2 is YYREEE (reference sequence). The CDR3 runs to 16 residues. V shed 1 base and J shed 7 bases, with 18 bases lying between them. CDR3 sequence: CASSLSFSGAVNEQFF. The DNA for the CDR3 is TGTGCCAGCAGCTTGTCATTTTCAGGGGCTGTAAATGAGCAGTTCTTC.

The DNA of the CDR3 is TGCGCCAGCAGCTTAACTAGCGGGGGGACGTACAATGAGCAGTTCTTC. It yields the protein CASSLTSGGTYNEQFF. This chain connects TRBV5-1 to TRBJ2-1; 12 bases are shared with TRBD2. The CDR3 extends over 16 amino acids. V dropped 2 bases and J dropped 4; count of bases not matched to a gene: 4. Germline V gene sequence: CDR1 SGHRS, CDR2 YFSETQ. Variable domain in full (rest from reference TRBV5-1 and TRBJ2-1): KAGVTQTPRYLIKTRGQQVTLSCSPISGHRSVSWYQQTPGQGLQFLFEYFSETQRNKGNFPGRFSGRQFSNSRSEMNVSTLELGDSALYLCASSLTSGGTYNEQFFGPGTRLTVL.

CDR3 protein: CSARKDRGLAQTQYF. The CDR3, as DNA: TGCAGTGCTAGAAAGGACAGGGGGCTGGCTCAGACCCAGTACTTC. The chain has TRBV20-1 and TRBJ2-5, with 11 bases aligning to TRBD1. CDR3 size: 15 residues. Trimming at V came to 2 bases and at J to 6 bases, leaving 8 bases not matched to a gene. The germline V gene encodes CDR1 DFQATT and CDR2 SNEGSKA (reference sequence).

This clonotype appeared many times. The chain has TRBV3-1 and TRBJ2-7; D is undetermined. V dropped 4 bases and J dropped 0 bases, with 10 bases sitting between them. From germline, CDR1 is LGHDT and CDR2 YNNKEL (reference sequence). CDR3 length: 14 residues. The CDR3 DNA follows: TGTGCCAGCAGCCGACCCCCGAACTCCTACGAGCAGTACTTC. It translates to CASSRPPNSYEQYF.

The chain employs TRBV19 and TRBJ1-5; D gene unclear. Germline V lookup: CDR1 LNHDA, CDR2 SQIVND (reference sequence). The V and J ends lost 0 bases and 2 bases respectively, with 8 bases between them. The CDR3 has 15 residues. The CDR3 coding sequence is TGTGCCAGTAGTATAGATCGACCAGGCAATCAGCCCCAGCATTTT. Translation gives CASSIDRPGNQPQHF.

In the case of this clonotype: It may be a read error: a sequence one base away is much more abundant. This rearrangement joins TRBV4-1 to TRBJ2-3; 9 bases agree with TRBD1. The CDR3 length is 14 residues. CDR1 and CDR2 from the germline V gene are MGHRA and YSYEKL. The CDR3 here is CASSPRTGVDTQNF. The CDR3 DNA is TGCGCCAGCAGCCCCCGGACAGGGGTAGATACGCAGAATTTT.

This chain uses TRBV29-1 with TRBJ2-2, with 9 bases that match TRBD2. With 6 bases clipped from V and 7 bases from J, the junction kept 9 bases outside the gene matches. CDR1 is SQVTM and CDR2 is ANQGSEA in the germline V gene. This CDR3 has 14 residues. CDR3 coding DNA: TGCAGCGTGAGACCTAGCGGGATCGGCGGGGAGCTGTTTTTT. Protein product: CSVRPSGIGGELFF.

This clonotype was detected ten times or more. The CDR3 region is CASRTGGNEQFF. The CDR3 bases are TGTGCCAGCAGAACAGGGGGCAATGAGCAGTTCTTC. The chain carries TRBV2 and TRBJ2-1; the match to TRBD1 covers 8 bases. This CDR3 is 12 amino acids long. The germline gives CDR1 SNHLY, CDR2 FYNNEI. With V trimmed by 6 bases and J by 6 bases, 1 base remained unmatched. Full variable domain (rest looked up from reference TRBV2 and TRBJ2-1): EPEVTQTPSHQVTQMGQEVILRCVPISNHLYFYWYRQILGQKVEFLVSFYNNEISEKSEIFDDQFSVERPDGSNFTLKIRSTKLEDSAMYFCASRTGGNEQFFGPGTRLTVL.

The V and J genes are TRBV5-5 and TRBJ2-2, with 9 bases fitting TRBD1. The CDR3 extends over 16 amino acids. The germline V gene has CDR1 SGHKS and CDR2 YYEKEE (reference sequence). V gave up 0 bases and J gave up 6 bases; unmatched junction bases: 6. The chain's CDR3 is CASSLAGTGTAGELFF. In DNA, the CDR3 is TGTGCCAGCAGCTTGGCGGGGACAGGGACGGCCGGGGAGCTGTTTTTT.

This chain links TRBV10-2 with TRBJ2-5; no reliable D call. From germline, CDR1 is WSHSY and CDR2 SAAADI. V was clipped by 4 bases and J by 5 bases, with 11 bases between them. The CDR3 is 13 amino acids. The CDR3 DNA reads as TGCGCCAGCAGTGCCGTGCTAGGGGAGACCCAGTACTTC. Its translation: CASSAVLGETQYF.

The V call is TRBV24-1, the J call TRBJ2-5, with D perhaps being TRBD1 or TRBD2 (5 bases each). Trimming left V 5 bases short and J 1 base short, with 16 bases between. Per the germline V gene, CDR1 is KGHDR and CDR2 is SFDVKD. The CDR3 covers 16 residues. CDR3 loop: CATSGLKGPPQETQYF. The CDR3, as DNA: TGTGCCACCAGTGGTTTAAAGGGACCGCCCCAAGAGACCCAGTACTTC.

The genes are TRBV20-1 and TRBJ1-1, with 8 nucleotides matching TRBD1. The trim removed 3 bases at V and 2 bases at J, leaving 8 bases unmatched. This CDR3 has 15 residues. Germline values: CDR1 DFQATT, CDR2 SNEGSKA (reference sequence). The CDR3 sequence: CSARSQGAGNTEAFF. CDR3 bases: TGCAGTGCTAGGTCTCAGGGGGCTGGAAACACTGAAGCTTTCTTT.